This TCR beta chain was captured by sequencing in a study of spatial heterogeneity in lung cancer (dated by TCRdb to between 2019 and 2020). About the investigation overall: Samples were obtained from fewer than 80 patients with early-stage, untreated non-small cell lung cancer from the lung TRACERx cohort. In the raw uncorrected reads, each unique combination of TCR and UMI appeared more than ten times on average. Follow-up PBMC samples were sequenced whenever available, with a median time to follow-up of 2 to 3 years after resection. Nonsynonymous mutation counts, determined by whole-exome sequencing of tumor tissue, were related to TCR repertoire features. More beta-chain than alpha-chain transcripts were consistently detected, likely reflecting higher beta-chain transcript abundance. The study quantitatively compared TCR alpha and beta repertoires across multiple tumor regions, matched nontumor lung and blood in non-small cell lung cancer. Both alpha and beta chains were TCR-sequenced in samples taken at surgery, namely 220 tumor regions, 63 to 70 matched nontumor lung samples and around 53 PBMC samples.

What the authors observed across the whole study: Confirming at a functional level the hypothesis that regional TCRs recognize regional mutations was considered to require additional single-cell paired TCR alpha and beta sequencing. Ubiquitous expanded tumor TCRs showed up in blood more often at tumor resection than at routine follow-up. Only 14 patients were included in comparisons of baseline and follow-up blood repertoires.

The time point label, as the study defines it: blood at routine non-recurrence follow-up after resection. Whole RNA extracted from tumor and nontumor lung tissue, or from cryopreserved PBMC samples, was used for TCR sequencing without cell sorting. Only patients with enough RNA available from two or more tumor regions were chosen for TCR sequencing. The receptor library was made with 5' RACE. TCRdb names NextSeq 500 as the instrument used. In the TCR library protocol, a unique molecular identifier was attached to each TCR cDNA molecule so that PCR and sequencing errors could be corrected. The authors processed their data as follows. Decombinator tools were used for TCR identification, UMI-based error correction and CDR3 extraction. TCRs above a frequency of 2 per 1,000, corresponding to the top 1% of the tumor frequency distribution, were defined as expanded. Renyi diversity was calculated using the R vegan package after each repertoire was subsampled 100 times to 5,000 TCRs. CDR3 similarity networks were constructed using string-kernel similarity of amino acid triplets, with links drawn between CDR3s whose pairwise similarity was above 0.82. In-frame beta chains were kept once TCRdb had trimmed the public reads at Q25 with fastp and called clones with MiXCR. Identical CDR3 proteins give one entry, which carries the most common genes and DNA. The V and J calls reflect TCRdb's pipeline rather than the authors' work. This sample gives roughly 120,000 distinct CDR3 sequences in total; 10% to 13% of them show up just once. 24% of the sample rests with the top ten.

Regarding this clonotype: The target of this receptor is not known. No base quality values were provided; no much bigger clone lies one nucleotide off.

Spanning cysteine to phenylalanine, the CDR3 consists of 14 amino acids. Only the CDR3 part of the read is kept: 42 bases, read in frame from the first base. V was cut back by 7 bases and J by 0 bases, leaving a gap of 9 bases between them. CDR1 and CDR2, per the germline V gene (reference sequence), are LNHDA and SQIVND. The sequence joins TRBV19 to TRBJ2-2; the D gene remains uncertain. The sequences come from PBMCs, collected at follow-up. The TCR originated in a female donor with early-stage non-small cell lung cancer. The CDR3 has the sequence CASTQPTNTGELFF. The nucleotides are TGTGCCAGTACACAGCCCACGAACACCGGGGAGCTGTTTTTT. With the rest looked up from the reference TRBV19 and TRBJ2-2 genes rather than sequenced, the full variable domain is DGGITQSPKYLFRKEGQNVTLSCEQNLNHDAMYWYRQDPGQGLRLIYYSQIVNDFQKGDIAEGYSVSREKKESFPLTVTSAQKNPTAFYLCASTQPTNTGELFFGEGSRLTVL.